The rows below give T cell receptor beta chains drawn from one sample of a study of response to subunit inactivated influenza vaccine. One entry per CDR3 protein results from TCRdb running MiXCR on the RT-PCR reads. The sample consists of about 240,000 distinct CDR3 sequences, less than 15% of them appearing once. The sample here was non-naive T cells sorted from PBMCs, taken 14 to 15 days before vaccination. The source is a man aged 45-60 years who received an inactivated influenza vaccine. The CDR3 runs from the conserved cysteine through the conserved F or W. D genes are given only for firm matches. A row's size may be missing; if present it is once, few, many or a size class.

TRBD2	TRBV9	TRBJ2-1	NA	CASSVGGLAAYNEQFF	TGTGCCAGCAGCGTAGGCGGACTAGCGGCCTACAATGAGCAGTTCTTC
NA	TRBV25-1	TRBJ2-3	NA	CASSLAFGTDTQYF	TGTGCCAGCAGTCTAGCCTTTGGCACAGATACGCAGTATTTT
NA	TRBV6-5	TRBJ2-1	many	CASSYSRVYNEQFF	TGTGCCAGCAGTTATAGTCGGGTCTACAATGAGCAGTTCTTC
TRBD2	TRBV5-1	TRBJ2-2	NA	CASSYGTSGRGSGELFF	TGCGCCAGCAGCTACGGGACTAGCGGGAGAGGATCCGGGGAGCTGTTTTTT
TRBD1	TRBV29-1	TRBJ1-6	few	CSVRDRGRNSPLHF	TGCAGCGTTCGGGACAGGGGGCGAAATTCACCCCTCCACTTT
NA	TRBV6-2/TRBV6-3	TRBJ1-1	few	CASGRQVVTEAFF	TGTGCCAGCGGAAGACAGGTTGTCACTGAAGCTTTCTTT
NA	TRBV6-2/TRBV6-3	TRBJ2-6	few	CASSYSVRMVRSGANVLTF	TGTGCCAGCAGTTACTCGGTTCGAATGGTCCGCTCTGGGGCCAACGTCCTGACTTTC
NA	TRBV7-2	TRBJ1-2	NA	CASSLEVGRLSYGYTF	TGTGCCAGCAGCTTAGAAGTGGGCAGACTTAGCTATGGCTACACCTTC
TRBD1	TRBV6-1	TRBJ2-5	NA	CASSALGRTGGRETQYF	TGTGCCAGCAGTGCTTTAGGGCGGACAGGGGGCAGGGAGACCCAGTACTTC
NA	TRBV5-1	TRBJ1-5	few	CASSLAPSGSQPQHF	TGCGCCAGCAGCTTGGCTCCTTCGGGGAGTCAGCCCCAGCATTTT
TRBD2	TRBV20-1	TRBJ2-7	many	CSARDFTSGSYEQYF	TGCAGTGCTAGAGATTTCACTAGCGGTTCCTACGAGCAGTACTTC
NA	TRBV6-5	TRBJ2-7	NA	CASSNQGFGEQYF	TGTGCCAGCAGTAACCAGGGGTTCGGGGAGCAGTACTTC
TRBD2	TRBV6-5	TRBJ2-2	few	CASSSTSGRAYTGELFF	TGTGCCAGCAGTTCAACTAGCGGGAGGGCTTACACCGGGGAGCTGTTTTTT
NA	TRBV7-9	TRBJ2-4	few	CASSPGGEGAKNIQYF	TGTGCCAGCAGCCCAGGTGGGGAAGGGGCCAAAAACATTCAGTACTTC
TRBD1	TRBV5-1	TRBJ2-7	few	CASSLGGQGSYEQYF	TGCGCCAGCAGCTTGGGGGGACAGGGTTCCTACGAGCAGTACTTC
NA	TRBV3-1	TRBJ2-7	many	CASSHGSYEQYF	TGTGCCAGCAGCCATGGTTCCTACGAGCAGTACTTC
TRBD2	TRBV12-3/TRBV12-4	TRBJ2-1	many	CASTAWGTSGANEQFF	TGTGCCAGCACTGCCTGGGGGACTAGCGGGGCCAATGAGCAGTTCTTC
TRBD2	TRBV27	TRBJ2-4	NA	CASSLFGGAGTKNIQYF	TGTGCCAGCAGTTTATTCGGGGGGGCAGGTACCAAAAACATTCAGTACTTC
NA	TRBV19	TRBJ2-3	NA	CASSRAGVSTDTQYF	TGTGCCAGTAGTCGGGCAGGGGTTAGCACAGATACGCAGTATTTT
NA	TRBV13	TRBJ1-1	few	CASSFDGRRTEAFF	TGTGCCAGCAGCTTTGATGGGAGGAGGACTGAAGCTTTCTTT
NA	TRBV6-5	TRBJ2-1	many	CASSYGTGWTREQFF	TGTGCCAGCAGTTACGGTACGGGATGGACAAGAGAGCAGTTCTTC
NA	TRBV20-1	TRBJ2-3	NA	CSARDPGSQSDTQYF	TGCAGTGCTAGAGATCCCGGGAGTCAGTCAGATACGCAGTATTTT
NA	TRBV24-1	TRBJ2-1	NA	CATSEVQRSEQFF	TGTGCCACCAGTGAAGTACAAAGGTCGGAGCAGTTCTTC
NA	TRBV12-3/TRBV12-4	TRBJ2-1	many	CASRNRAVNEQFF	TGTGCCAGCAGAAACAGGGCGGTCAATGAGCAGTTCTTC
NA	TRBV7-6	TRBJ2-6	NA	CASSLEGGNSGANVLTF	TGTGCCAGCAGCTTAGAGGGCGGAAACTCTGGGGCCAACGTCCTGACTTTC
NA	TRBV24-1	TRBJ2-6	few	CATSPPEGGANVLTF	TGTGCCACCAGCCCACCGGAAGGTGGGGCCAACGTCCTGACTTTC
NA	TRBV19	TRBJ1-5	NA	CASNRDRSNQPQHF	TGTGCCAGTAATCGCGATCGCTCCAATCAGCCCCAGCATTTT
TRBD1	TRBV28	TRBJ2-7	many	CASSPLWTGGEQYF	TGTGCCAGCAGCCCATTATGGACAGGGGGGGAGCAGTACTTC
TRBD1	TRBV29-1	TRBJ2-1	many	CSVLWGQVYNEQFF	TGCAGCGTTTTGTGGGGACAGGTCTACAATGAGCAGTTCTTC
NA	TRBV30	TRBJ2-7	few	CAWSRGYEQYF	TGTGCCTGGAGTCGCGGCTACGAGCAGTACTTC
TRBD1	TRBV12-3/TRBV12-4	TRBJ1-6	many	CASSRAGTGMNSPLHF	TGTGCCAGCAGTCGAGCCGGGACAGGGATGAATTCACCCCTCCACTTT
TRBD1	TRBV6-2/TRBV6-3	TRBJ2-7	many	CATRSPGTGNEQYF	TGTGCCACCAGAAGTCCCGGGACAGGGAACGAGCAGTACTTC
NA	TRBV11-2	TRBJ2-7	many	CASSLLHRPPTYEQYF	TGTGCCAGCAGCTTACTCCACAGGCCCCCCACCTACGAGCAGTACTTC
NA	TRBV30	TRBJ1-1	few	CAWTGLRNTEAFF	TGTGCCTGGACTGGACTGCGGAACACTGAAGCTTTCTTT
NA	TRBV2	TRBJ2-7	few	CASRYQGISYEQYF	TGTGCCAGCAGGTACCAGGGGATCTCCTACGAGCAGTACTTC
NA	TRBV7-2	TRBJ2-1	few	CASSPRFGEQFF	TGTGCCAGCAGCCCAAGGTTCGGGGAGCAGTTCTTC
TRBD2	TRBV30	TRBJ2-1	NA	CAWSTDSSGGNEQFF	TGTGCCTGGAGTACGGACAGTAGCGGGGGCAATGAGCAGTTCTTC
NA	TRBV5-1	TRBJ2-1	NA	CASSLDGIAIDEQFF	TGCGCCAGCAGCTTGGATGGCATAGCCATCGATGAGCAGTTCTTC
NA	TRBV5-1	TRBJ2-7	NA	CASSFSSQHEQYF	TGCGCCAGCAGCTTCAGCTCCCAGCACGAGCAGTACTTC
NA	TRBV29-1	TRBJ2-1	many	CSVEEMRGGTYNEQFF	TGCAGCGTTGAAGAGATGAGGGGAGGCACCTACAATGAGCAGTTCTTC
TRBD1	TRBV18	TRBJ1-2	NA	CASSPSGTDYLYGYTF	TGTGCCAGCTCACCCTCCGGGACAGACTACCTCTATGGCTACACCTTC
NA	TRBV5-1	TRBJ2-7	many	CASSGSRGPSSYEQYF	TGCGCCAGCAGCGGCAGCAGAGGGCCCAGCTCCTACGAGCAGTACTTC
TRBD1	TRBV7-2	TRBJ2-3	few	CASSLPGGQNTQYF	TGTGCCAGCAGCTTACCAGGGGGCCAAAATACGCAGTATTTT
NA	TRBV5-1	TRBJ2-5	many	CASRADISETQYF	TGCGCCAGCAGGGCAGACATTTCCGAGACCCAGTACTTC
NA	TRBV6-2/TRBV6-3	TRBJ2-3	few	CASSLDGGTDTQYF	TGTGCCAGCAGTCTTGACGGGGGCACAGATACGCAGTATTTT
NA	TRBV20-1	TRBJ2-1	many	CSARILGEQFF	TGCAGTGCTAGAATCCTGGGAGAGCAGTTCTTC
TRBD2	TRBV11-3	TRBJ2-1	NA	CASSLDSGLTGNEQFF	TGTGCCAGCAGCTTAGATAGCGGGCTCACCGGGAATGAGCAGTTCTTC
NA	TRBV20-1	TRBJ2-5	few	CSASIGVQTQYF	TGCAGTGCTAGTATAGGGGTACAGACCCAGTACTTC
NA	TRBV30	TRBJ2-1	few	CAWSVLRANEQFF	TGTGCCTGGAGTGTACTCCGGGCCAATGAGCAGTTCTTC
TRBD1	TRBV18	TRBJ2-7	NA	CASSPGTGFYEQYF	TGTGCCAGCTCACCCGGGACAGGGTTTTACGAGCAGTACTTC
NA	TRBV6-5	TRBJ2-7	NA	CASSFDRRYEQYF	TGTGCCAGCAGTTTCGACAGACGTTACGAGCAGTACTTC